The present TCR beta chain was sequenced within a study of cytomegalovirus exposure and HLA in healthy donors. Study-level points and caveats: Cytomegalovirus-associated status was assigned to 150 or so TCR beta chains. In vitro experiments confirmed that three CMV-associated chains were specific for CMV antigens.

In this sample, this clone turned up once. What it binds is unknown. The donors were part of the validation cohort of 120 subjects. That cohort was separate from the first cohort, which comprised about 730 subjects. Method: immunoSEQ multiplex PCR; TCRdb's copy keeps in-frame clones and lacks some. The repertoire consists of hundreds of thousands of clones, with over 75% occurring once and the leading ten covering 12%. The receptor was isolated from a man aged 18 to 29 in good health and CMV-seropositive. The sequenced sample consisted of PBMCs.

CDR3 protein: CSVEPAGGYEQYF. DNA for the CDR3: TGCAGCGTTGAACCGGCAGGGGGTTACGAGCAGTACTTC. This chain uses TRBV29-1 with TRBJ2-7, with 7 bases matching TRBD1. V was clipped by 2 bases and J by 4 bases; unmatched bases: 5. Germline CDR1 reads SQVTM; CDR2 reads ANQGSEA. This CDR3 has 13 amino acids.